This T cell receptor beta chain was sequenced in a study of tumor and adjacent non-tumor tissue in lung cancer. Background on the study: There were some 12 adenocarcinoma, a couple of squamous cell carcinoma and 1 small cell lung cancer cases. Findings and caveats of the study: In normal lung, the top 100 clones were significantly more dominant than in tumor. Patients with more diverse tumor TCRs had worse survival.

Concerning this clonotype: The antigen is not known. One end of the junction varies from germline; a read error may be responsible.

The library came from three nested PCR rounds adapted from ARM-PCR protocols. A single record per CDR3 protein comes from TCRdb applying MiXCR to the multiplex PCR reads. The sample has tens of thousands of distinct CDR3 sequences; 60% to 80% are singletons. The CDR3 contains 15 residues. Looked up from germline, CDR1 is ENHRY and CDR2 is SYGVKD. This sample's RNA came from whole unsorted tissue. This clonotype was obtained from a woman aged 50 to 60 with non-small cell lung cancer. Material: lung tumor tissue. The chain uses TRBV10-3 and TRBJ2-1, with 12 bases that match TRBD1. CDR3 sequence reads: CAISRDRGLYDEQFF. In nucleotides, the CDR3 is TGTGCCATCTCACGGGACAGGGGGCTTTACGATGAACAGTTCTTC.